This T cell receptor (beta chain) was sequenced during a study of type 1 regulatory T cells. About the study: This in vitro CD4 product, T-allo10, is enriched for Tr1 cells and alloantigen-specific. Study observations and caveats: Compared with non-Tr1 cells, Tr1 cells showed a narrower TCR repertoire.

V was shortened by 6 bases and J by 4 bases, with 10 bases between the two germline ends. The CDR3 runs 14 residues. The germline gives CDR1 SEHNR, CDR2 FQNEAQ (reference sequence). TCRdb passed the reads through MiXCR, listing each CDR3 protein once. The sample contains fewer than 80,000 distinct CDR3 sequences, roughly 20% of which appear only once. This clonotype was picked up a small number of times. The antigen is unknown. This receptor was obtained from a human donor in good health. The material sequenced was cultured type 1 regulatory T (Tr1) cells, either the whole culture or a sorted fraction (not recorded which). The gene calls are TRBV7-9 and TRBJ2-6, with unresolved D. DNA of the CDR3: TGTGCCAGCAGTAAAGACCTAGGGGCCAACGTCCTGACTTTC. Its protein is CASSKDLGANVLTF.